The 26 T cell receptor beta chains below were found in one sample sequenced in a study of technical replicates of blood from several donors. Profiled with immunoSEQ multiplex PCR; TCRdb holds only in-frame clones, not every one. This table holds about 79,000 clones, roughly 94% found once. Sequenced sample: T cells isolated from PBMCs. These receptor sequences come from a human donor in good health.

This sequence joins TRBV7-6 and TRBJ2-3, with 13 positions matching TRBD2. The CDR3 has 16 amino acids. The germline gives CDR1 SGHVS, CDR2 FNYEAQ. With 4 bases clipped from V and 5 bases from J, the junction kept 6 bases outside the gene matches. CDR3 nucleotide sequence: TGTGCCAGCAGCTCCCCCGGGACTAGCGGGGTAGATACGCAGTATTTT. This codes for CASSSPGTSGVDTQYF. The variable domain in full, with the rest retrieved from reference TRBV7-6 and TRBJ2-3, is GAGVSQSPRYKVTKRGQDVALRCDPISGHVSLYWYRQALGQGPEFLTYFNYEAQQDKSGLPNDRFSAERPEGSISTLTIQRTEQRDSAMYRCASSSPGTSGVDTQYFGPGTRLTVL.

The chain couples TRBV10-1 to TRBJ2-1; 7 bases align to TRBD2. Germline loops: CDR1 WNHNN, CDR2 SYGVQD (reference sequence). V shed 11 bases and J 0 bases; nucleotides not matched to a gene: 10. There are 15 residues in the CDR3. CDR3 residues: CAAGKGGSSYNEQFF. CDR3 coding DNA: TGCGCCGCAGGAAAAGGCGGGAGCTCCTACAATGAGCAGTTCTTC.

V usage is TRBV14 and J usage is TRBJ1-1; unclear D gene. This CDR3 contains 13 residues. Trimming stripped 3 bases from V and 1 base from J, with 6 bases between. Germline V gene lookup returns CDR1 SGHDN and CDR2 FVKESK. CDR3 DNA sequence: TGTGCCAGCAGCCAGCAAGCGAACACTGAAGCTTTCTTT. Translated, it gives CASSQQANTEAFF. Full variable domain (outside the CDR3, taken from reference TRBV14 and TRBJ1-1): EAGVTQFPSHSVIEKGQTVTLRCDPISGHDNLYWYRRVMGKEIKFLLHFVKESKQDESGMPNNRFLAERTGGTYSTLKVQPAELEDSGVYFCASSQQANTEAFFGQGTRLTVV.

J is TRBJ1-5 and V is TRBV21-1. TRBV21-1 has pseudogene status. The CDR3 has 13 amino acids. The DNA for the CDR3 is TGTGCCAGCAGTCGGGTCGTCAATCAGCCCCAGCATTTT. It yields the protein CASSRVVNQPQHF.

This clone was recorded once. Written as DNA, the CDR3 is TGCAGCGTGGGTCAGGTGGCCCTTAATGAAAAACTGTTTTTT. Protein product: CSVGQVALNEKLFF. The gene calls are TRBV29-1 and TRBJ1-4; D not certain. Deletions cut 6 bases from V and 4 bases from J, with 15 bases between. Germline lookup yields CDR1 SQVTM and CDR2 ANQGSEA. The CDR3 length is 14 residues.

The chain is built from TRBV6-5 and TRBJ1-2; 12 bases are a match to TRBD1. This CDR3 is built from 14 residues. Unmatched junction bases numbered 5, after V lost 5 bases and J lost 7 bases. The germline gives CDR1 MNHEY, CDR2 SVGAGI. The chain's CDR3 is CASSPGTGGFGYTF. CDR3 DNA sequence: TGTGCCAGCAGTCCCGGGACAGGGGGCTTTGGCTACACCTTC.

This chain joins TRBV18 and TRBJ2-7; the D gene is possibly TRBD1 (6 bases). Trimming stripped 6 bases from V and 5 bases from J, with 17 bases between. The germline V gene encodes CDR1 KGHSH and CDR2 LQKENI. This CDR3 has 14 residues. For the CDR3, the DNA is TGTGCCAGCTCTCTCTGGGACGAGGGGGACGAGCAGTACTTC. Translating it yields CASSLWDEGDEQYF.

The chain employs TRBV28 and TRBJ2-3; 8 positions agree with TRBD2. Trimming took 5 bases from V and 6 from J; bases not matched to a gene: 10. The CDR3 contains 15 residues. Germline CDR1 is MDHEN and CDR2 is SYDVKM. The CDR3 DNA reads as TGTGCCAGCAGTCGTACTAGCGGAGGGGCGGATACGCAGTATTTT. This translates into CASSRTSGGADTQYF.

The chain combines TRBV7-9 with TRBJ1-2, with D perhaps matching TRBD1 (5 bases). The V gene lost 1 base and the J gene lost 4 bases, with 13 bases spanning the gap. The CDR3 loop spans 15 amino acids. Germline loops: CDR1 SEHNR, CDR2 FQNEAQ (reference sequence). This CDR3 reads CASSLGGVGGYGYTF. For the CDR3, the DNA is TGTGCCAGCAGCTTAGGGGGGGTTGGAGGCTATGGCTACACCTTC. The entire variable domain, with the rest obtained from reference TRBV7-9 and TRBJ1-2, is as follows: DTGVSQNPRHKITKRGQNVTFRCDPISEHNRLYWYRQTLGQGPEFLTYFQNEAQLEKSRLLSDRFSAERPKGSFSTLEIQRTEQGDSAMYLCASSLGGVGGYGYTFGSGTRLTVV.

This clone was detected only a few times. This chain links TRBV18 with TRBJ1-1; D remains unclear. Germline V gene sequence: CDR1 KGHSH, CDR2 LQKENI. V was trimmed by 5 bases and J by 2 bases, leaving 12 bases between them. CDR3 length equals 14 residues. CDR3 DNA: TGTGCCAGCTCAAGCACAGACACAAACACTGAAGCTTTCTTT. This gives the protein CASSSTDTNTEAFF.

The chain uses TRBV29-1 and TRBJ2-3, with TRBD1 as a possible D gene (5 bases). CDR3 length equals 13 residues. The V and J ends lost 5 bases and 2 bases respectively, with 11 bases between them. Germline CDR1 SQVTM, CDR2 ANQGSEA. The DNA of the CDR3 is TGCAGCGTTAAGGCAGGGAACACAGATACGCAGTATTTT. Amino acid sequence: CSVKAGNTDTQYF.

The chain couples TRBV7-2 to TRBJ2-7, with D maybe TRBD1 (6 bases). Germline V lookup: CDR1 SGHTA, CDR2 FQGNSA. This CDR3 has 16 residues. Deletions cut 9 bases from V and 2 bases from J, with 23 bases between. In DNA, the CDR3 is TGTGCCAGAGTGGCAGGGGCCCAAGAATGTCCCTACGAGCAGTACTTC. Translating gives CARVAGAQECPYEQYF.

V usage is TRBV28 and J usage is TRBJ1-4; TRBD1 agrees at 10 bases. The junction had 11 bases not matched to a gene; V was cut back by 6 bases and J by 10 bases. Germline V lookup: CDR1 MDHEN, CDR2 SYDVKM. This CDR3 region has 15 residues. As DNA, the CDR3 is TGTGCCAGCAGCAAACCCGGGACAGGGGACGGAAAACTGTTTTTT. This sequence encodes CASSKPGTGDGKLFF. Together with reference TRBV28 and TRBJ1-4, the CDR3 gives the full variable domain: DVKVTQSSRYLVKRTGEKVFLECVQDMDHENMFWYRQDPGLGLRLIYFSYDVKMKEKGDIPEGYSVSREKKERFSLILESASTNQTSMYLCASSKPGTGDGKLFFGSGTQLSVL.

The V and J genes are TRBV10-1 and TRBJ2-5; 7 nucleotides match TRBD2. The CDR3 covers 15 residues. The germline gives CDR1 WNHNN, CDR2 SYGVQD (reference sequence). V dropped 0 bases and J dropped 2; count of bases not matched to a gene: 3. CDR3 region: CASSESPAGQETQYF. CDR3 DNA: TGCGCCAGCAGTGAGTCCCCAGCGGGACAAGAGACCCAGTACTTC.

The genes are TRBV5-1 and TRBJ2-5; no clear D gene. The CDR3 runs to 14 residues. Germline V CDR1 and CDR2: SGHRS, YFSETQ. Between the trimmed V and J ends, which lost 0 bases and 5 bases, there was a span of 11 bases. Here the CDR3 DNA reads TGCGCCAGCAGCTTGGATCCCAGGCCCGAGACCCAGTACTTC. The encoded protein is CASSLDPRPETQYF.

The chain links TRBV28 to TRBJ1-3; D may be TRBD1 (5 bases). Germline V gene lookup returns CDR1 MDHEN and CDR2 SYDVKM. The CDR3 has 15 residues. V was clipped by 5 bases and J by 5 bases, with 16 bases between them. In DNA, the CDR3 is TGTGCCAGCAGTACCCACGGGGGTAGGAGAAACACCATATATTTT. As protein: CASSTHGGRRNTIYF.

Here the CDR3 reads CASSLFGEGKAFF. As DNA, the CDR3 is TGTGCCAGCAGCTTATTCGGGGAGGGTAAAGCTTTCTTT. The V call is TRBV11-3, the J call TRBJ1-1; D gene ambiguous. CDR3 length equals 13 residues. V lost 2 bases, J lost 9 bases, and 13 bases lay in between. Germline CDR1 SGHNT, CDR2 YENEEA.

This chain uses TRBV6-6 with TRBJ2-5; unclear D gene. The ends were cut back, 8 bases at V and 0 bases at J, with 10 bases in the middle. Per the germline V gene, CDR1 is MNHNY and CDR2 is SVGAGI (reference sequence). This CDR3 is 13 amino acids long. CDR3 sequence: CASVAANQETQYF. The CDR3 DNA reads as TGTGCCAGCGTTGCGGCAAACCAAGAGACCCAGTACTTC.

This clone was seen more than once but under ten times. The CDR3 sequence is CASSYLGRTNTGELFF. The CDR3 DNA sequence: TGTGCCAGCAGTTACCTTGGCAGAACGAACACCGGGGAGCTGTTTTTT. The genes are TRBV6-6 and TRBJ2-2; the D is unclear. V lost 2 bases to trimming and J lost 0 bases, with 10 bases between them. Germline values: CDR1 MNHNY, CDR2 SVGAGI (reference sequence). The CDR3 covers 16 residues.

The rearrangement links TRBV11-2 to TRBJ2-5; D remains unclear. V was cut by 1 base and J by 10 bases, with 13 bases left in between. The CDR3 spans 13 residues. The germline gives CDR1 SGHAT, CDR2 FQNNGV. CDR3 in amino acids: CASSLAADRDQYF. The DNA for the CDR3 is TGTGCCAGCAGCTTAGCTGCCGATCGAGACCAGTACTTC.

The genes are TRBV4-2 and TRBJ2-3, with 9 positions matching TRBD2. V shed 4 bases and J 4 bases; nucleotides not matched to a gene: 12. The V gene's germline CDR1 is LGHNA and CDR2 YNFKEQ. This CDR3 is 17 amino acids long. Written as DNA, the CDR3 is TGTGCCAGCAGCCCCACTAGGGGGCGGGGGGGGCCAGATACGCAGTATTTT. Translation gives CASSPTRGRGGPDTQYF.

The genes are TRBV27 and TRBJ2-1; TRBD1 agrees at 7 bases. V gave up 3 bases and J gave up 2 bases; unmatched junction bases: 1. Germline assignment: CDR1 MNHEY and CDR2 SMNVEV (reference sequence). The CDR3 covers 14 residues. The CDR3 protein is CASSFGTAYNEQFF. In nucleotides, the CDR3 is TGTGCCAGCAGTTTCGGGACAGCCTACAATGAGCAGTTCTTC.

The rearrangement links TRBV28 to TRBJ2-2, with D perhaps matching TRBD2 (6 bases). The CDR3 runs 13 residues. Looked up from germline, CDR1 is MDHEN and CDR2 is SYDVKM. V was trimmed by 7 bases and J by 5 bases, leaving 11 bases between them. The CDR3 DNA is TGTGCCAGCACGGGACTGAGAACCGGGGAGCTGTTTTTT. Protein: CASTGLRTGELFF.

The V and J genes are TRBV19 and TRBJ1-2; D not resolved. This CDR3 is 13 amino acids long. V gave up 8 bases and J gave up 9 bases, with 19 bases separating them. Germline V gene lookup returns CDR1 LNHDA and CDR2 SQIVND (reference sequence). CDR3 sequence: CASESPQRARYTF. The CDR3 DNA reads as TGTGCCAGTGAAAGCCCACAGAGGGCCCGCTACACCTTC.

This clone occurred once. The chain joins TRBV19 to TRBJ1-2, with no clear D. Looked up from germline, CDR1 is LNHDA and CDR2 is SQIVND (reference sequence). V was shortened by 6 bases and J by 14 bases, with 31 bases between the two germline ends. The CDR3 consists of 16 residues. CDR3 DNA sequence: TGTGCCAGTAGCAATCCGAACATCGGCGACTCCCTATGGAGAACCTTC. It yields the protein CASSNPNIGDSLWRTF.

The chain has TRBV6-1 and TRBJ2-7; 8 bases match TRBD2. V lost 11 bases, J lost 6 bases, and 18 bases stayed unmatched. CDR1 is MNHNS and CDR2 is SASEGT in the germline V gene. The CDR3 runs to 15 residues. The CDR3 region is CAGALGVAGYGEQYF. DNA for the CDR3: TGTGCCGGAGCATTGGGTGTAGCGGGATACGGCGAGCAGTACTTC.